The 9 T cell receptor beta chains below come from one sample, sequenced in a study of blood T cell repertoires in COVID-19. The repertoire was sequenced with immunoSEQ multiplex PCR; TCRdb's copy has only in-frame clones and lacks some. Among approximately 300,000 clones listed, around nine tenths were seen once. Material: PBMCs or T cells enriched from blood (not recorded which). Source of these receptors: a woman under 30 who had recovered from COVID-19.

This clone has more than one count but fewer than ten. This chain links TRBV3-1 (or the pseudogene TRBV3-2) with TRBJ2-7; tentatively, D is TRBD2 (6 bases). Trimming pared 3 bases from V and 4 bases from J, leaving 16 bases between. The length of the CDR3 is 15 residues. Looked up from germline, CDR1 is LGHDT and CDR2 is YNNKEL (reference sequence). CDR3 in DNA: TGTGCCAGCAGCCAGGTGCTAGCGCAAGGGTACGAGCAGTACTTC. Translating it yields CASSQVLAQGYEQYF.

This chain links TRBV4-1 with TRBJ2-2; D is unclear. The CDR3 sequence is 12 residues long. Per germline, CDR1 MGHRA and CDR2 YSYEKL. V dropped 4 bases and J dropped 4 bases, with 4 bases sitting between them. CDR3 amino acids: CASSPSTGELFF. CDR3 DNA: TGCGCCAGCAGCCCGTCCACCGGGGAGCTGTTTTTT.

This sequence joins TRBV11-2 and TRBJ2-5, with D perhaps TRBD1 (5 bases). Germline lookup yields CDR1 SGHAT and CDR2 FQNNGV. V was shortened by 3 bases and J by 0 bases, with 11 bases between the two germline ends. The CDR3 is made up of 15 amino acids. As DNA, the CDR3 is TGTGCCAGCAGCTTTCAGGGTGGGCACCAAGAGACCCAGTACTTC. It is translated as CASSFQGGHQETQYF.

V and J are TRBV3-1 (or the pseudogene TRBV3-2) and TRBJ2-7, with 8 bases lining up with TRBD2. This CDR3 spans 14 amino acids. Losses at the gene ends were 6 bases for V and 2 bases for J; bases not matched to a gene: 6. Germline loops: CDR1 LGHDT, CDR2 YNNKEL (reference sequence). The DNA for the CDR3 is TGTGCCAGCAGGAGGGGACTAGGCCCCTACGAGCAGTACTTC. Translation: CASRRGLGPYEQYF.

The rearrangement uses TRBV7-2 and TRBJ2-1, with TRBD2 matching 9 bases. The germline V gene encodes CDR1 SGHTA and CDR2 FQGNSA. CDR3 length equals 13 residues. V lost 3 bases and J lost 7; bases outside the gene matches: 1. The CDR3 sequence: CASSFTSGNEQFF. The CDR3, as DNA: TGTGCCAGCAGCTTTACTAGCGGGAATGAGCAGTTCTTC.

The chain employs TRBV4-3 and TRBJ1-2, with TRBD1 matching 9 bases. CDR3 length equals 14 residues. Germline V gene sequence: CDR1 LGHNA, CDR2 YSLEER. The V and J ends lost 3 bases and 5 bases, in that order; junction bases with no gene match: 4. The CDR3 protein is CASSHQTGGYGYTF. CDR3 in DNA: TGCGCCAGCAGCCACCAGACAGGGGGGTATGGCTACACCTTC.

This sequence joins TRBV21-1 and TRBJ1-1; the listed D gene, TRBD1, was not tested against the DNA. TRBV21-1 counts as a pseudogene. The length of the CDR3 is 14 residues. The CDR3 DNA is TGTGCCAGCAGCAAAGAAGGGGGATGGACTGAAGCTTTCTTT. It specifies CASSKEGGWTEAFF.

The chain carries TRBV6-2 or TRBV6-3 and TRBJ2-3, with 9 nucleotides matching TRBD2. The CDR3 covers 16 residues. With 1 base clipped from V and 4 bases from J, the junction kept 6 bases outside the gene matches. CDR1 and CDR2 from the germline V gene are MNHEY and SVGEGT. As DNA, the CDR3 is TGTGCCAGCAGTTACTTGCGGGGGGGCCGGGCAGATACGCAGTATTTT. Its translation is CASSYLRGGRADTQYF.

The chain carries TRBV2 and TRBJ2-7, with TRBD1 matching 9 bases. Losses at the gene ends were 7 bases for V and 4 bases for J; bases not matched to a gene: 8. Germline V lookup: CDR1 SNHLY, CDR2 FYNNEI. The CDR3 contains 14 residues. The CDR3 sequence is CASNLGQGIYEQYF. The DNA of the CDR3 is TGTGCCAGCAACCTCGGACAGGGGATTTACGAGCAGTACTTC.